The entry that follows covers one T cell receptor (beta chain) sequence. The sample originates from a study of T cells after somatic rescue of genetic block. The protocol was immunoSEQ multiplex PCR, while the TCRdb copy is restricted to in-frame clones and leaves out a portion. The profile shows 12,000 to 15,000 clones, about 65% of them singletons. Germline CDR1 reads LNHDA; CDR2 reads SQIVND (reference sequence). V was clipped by 7 bases and J by 0 bases, with 15 bases between them. The CDR3 has 15 amino acids. This chain joins TRBV19 and TRBJ1-2; no reliable D call. The clonotype originates from a man aged 18 to 29. The specimen was peripheral blood mononuclear cells (PBMCs). The CDR3 sequence: CASTPPGGTNYGYTF. CDR3 in DNA: TGTGCCAGTACCCCCCCGGGAGGGACTAACTATGGCTACACCTTC.